This paragraph covers one T cell receptor beta chain sequence. Given a much more abundant clone one base away, this may be a read error. No conserved phenylalanine or tryptophan is present at the end of the CDR3, so a read error is the likely explanation. This specimen comes from a study of T cells in Graves' hyperthyroidism and ophthalmopathy. Amplified TCR beta CDR3 regions came from RNA transcripts. RT-PCR in the first round (using the HTBI primer set) targeted the TCR CDR3. TCRdb re-called the multiplex PCR reads with MiXCR, one entry per CDR3 protein. The repertoire holds about 360,000 distinct CDR3 sequences, 15% to 20% seen once, with 3.7% in the top ten. No progression to ophthalmopathy during 18 months of follow-up defined stable disease. The diagnostic basis comprised clinical symptoms, serum thyroxine and TRAb, thyroid ultrasound and orbital computed tomography. Trimming left V 2 bases short and J 4 bases short, with 9 bases between. This CDR3 comprises 14 residues. CDR1 is SGHTA, CDR2 FQGNSA, per germline.

The source material was blood. The TCR sequence derives from a woman aged 18-29 years with Graves' hyperthyroidism. The V call is TRBV7-2, the J call TRBJ1-5; possible D gene TRBD1, 6 bases. DNA for the CDR3: TGTGCCAGCAGCTTAAAAACAGGGAATCAGCCCCAGCATGTT. This codes for CASSLKTGNQPQHV.